The following is a TCR beta chain sequence with its context. The data are from a study of monozygotic twins with inflammatory bowel disease. TCRdb reprocessed the 5' RACE reads and stores each CDR3 protein as one record, lacking DNA. Here the sample table reports under 150,000 distinct CDR3 sequences. The CDR3 spans 13 residues. CDR1 and CDR2 from the germline V gene are SGHTA and FQGTGA. Every donor provided one blood sample measuring less than 3 ml. The TCR comes from a human donor with ulcerative colitis or Crohn's disease, or a healthy co-twin of an affected twin (not recorded which). The sample was blood. This chain links TRBV7-3 with TRBJ1-1. The CDR3 sequence is CASSPYMNTEAFF.